Included here is one TCR beta chain sequence, with context. Its cognate antigen is unknown. The read gets to within 3 residues of the CDR3 end, and the germline J gene fills in the rest. Assay: immunoSEQ multiplex PCR; the TCRdb copy retains only in-frame clones and omits some. This repertoire includes around 40,000 clones. This CDR3 contains 12 residues. CDR1 and CDR2 (germline): GTSNPN, SVGIG (reference sequence). Trimming removed 5 bases at V and 2 bases at J, with 8 bases between. The source of the sample is a study of T cells in women clearing cervical HPV infection. On the study more broadly: Controls' single incident HPV16 infection cleared within 12 months without precancer. With HLA typing for only a few women, HLA confounding remains possible.

General study findings and limits: Timing of associations relative to infection is unclear; T-cell subsets were not isolated.

The sequenced material came from blood buffy coat. The V gene is TRBV30, the J gene TRBJ2-3; D is possibly TRBD1 (5 bases). The sequence derives from a woman between 18 and 75 years old with a cervical HPV16 infection that either progressed to CIN3+ or cleared (not recorded which). CDR3 sequence: CAWGASTDTQYF. The DNA read from the CDR3 is TGTGCCTGGGGGGCTTCCACAGATACG.